This paragraph reports one T cell receptor (beta chain). Antigen unknown. Researchers used genomic DNA as the template to profile TCR beta VDJ and CDR3. TCRdb re-called the reads with MiXCR, one entry per CDR3 protein. The table includes around 190,000 distinct CDR3 sequences, about 53% detected once. These data are taken from a study of CD8+CD57+ T cells in acquired aplastic anemia. Study observations and caveats: Patients versus controls showed no significant CD8+ Simpson's diversity difference. Shared by patients and controls, some 29 CD8+ CDR3s were abundant in patients.

V was clipped by 2 bases and J by 11 bases, with 15 bases between them. The CDR3 has 13 amino acids. The germline CDR1 and CDR2 sequences are WNHNN and SYGVQD (reference sequence). Sequences were obtained from sorted CD4+, CD8+, or CD8+CD57+ T cells (not recorded which) from PBMCs. This TCR derives from a human donor in good health, serving as a control. V and J are TRBV10-1 and TRBJ1-1; possible D gene TRBD1, 6 bases. DNA of the CDR3: TGCGCCAGCAGTGAGACAGGGAGGTTTCAGGCTTTCTTT. Its protein is CASSETGRFQAFF.